The clone carrying this T cell receptor (beta chain) was seen only once. V shed 6 bases and J shed 0 bases, with 12 bases lying between them. The CDR3 is 15 residues long. Germline V gives CDR1 ENHRY, CDR2 SYGVKD. The sample is drawn from a study of identifying expanded T cells in peripheral blood. Sequencing was performed with immunoSEQ multiplex PCR; in TCRdb, only in-frame clones are kept and a portion is missing. The sample has 100,000 or so clones, approximately 90% seen once; the top ten hold 15% to 20%. This chain links TRBV10-3 with TRBJ1-5; D is undetermined. This sequence originates from a person between 18 and 75 years old in good health. Source material: blood. For the CDR3, the DNA is TGTGCCATCAGCAAGACACCTATTAGCAATCAGCCCCAGCATTTT. Protein product: CAISKTPISNQPQHF.